This T cell receptor beta chain appears in the sequencing data of a study of T-cell memory formation after mild COVID-19. Background on the study: Largely, TCR clusters stayed within a single donor.

Findings and caveats of the study: Among CD4+ contracting clones, most were CM and EM, and CD8+ ones EMRA.

The CDR3 totals 17 residues. CDR1 SGHRS and CDR2 YFSETQ come from the germline V gene. Trimming pared 4 bases from V and 4 bases from J, leaving 21 bases between. From 5'RACE with constant-segment primers came TCR alpha and TCR beta cDNA libraries that carried sample barcodes and UMIs. Via MiXCR, TCRdb re-called the 5' RACE reads, giving one row per CDR3 protein. There are approximately 50,000 distinct CDR3 sequences in the sample; around 12% occur only once, and approximately 23% lies in the top ten. As concerns this clonotype: Its antigen is as yet unknown.

The sequenced sample consisted of PBMCs or a T cell subset sorted from them (not recorded which). This clonotype was sampled from a young man who had mild COVID-19 (a few samples of this study predate the infection). Cell type and time point are not known. This sequence joins TRBV5-1 and TRBJ1-3; no definite D call. CDR3 sequence reads: CASSRESAPRGGNTIYF. The CDR3 DNA is TGCGCCAGCAGCCGGGAGTCGGCCCCGAGAGGAGGAAACACCATATATTTT.